This T cell receptor beta chain was identified in a study of blood T cell repertoires in COVID-19. Whole-study context: Samples taken during acute and convalescent COVID-19 were collected in the United States, Italy and Spain. Sources were T cells, B-cell-depleted T cells, or PBMCs; the material itself was cDNA or gDNA.

Comment on this clone: One end of the junction is discordant with germline, which a read error may explain.

The CDR3 has 13 residues. From germline, CDR1 is KGHSH and CDR2 LQKENI. Produced via immunoSEQ multiplex PCR; TCRdb's table is partial and in-frame only. The sample shows about 120,000 clones, 65% to 80% of them seen only once. The V and J genes are TRBV18 and TRBJ2-5; D gene ambiguous. The clonotype originates from a man between 65 and 80 years old with acute or convalescent COVID-19. Sequenced material: peripheral blood. DNA of the CDR3: TGTGCCAGCTCACCCGGGTCCAAAGAGGCCCAGTACTTC. Its protein is CASSPGSKEAQYF.